Each of the 17 T cell receptor beta chains below was sequenced from the same sample in a study of T cell responses to AZD1222 COVID-19 vaccine. Profiled with immunoSEQ multiplex PCR; TCRdb holds only in-frame clones, not every one. The table includes 130,000 to 150,000 clones, less than 95% detected once. The material sequenced was peripheral blood, taken on day 0 of AZD1222 vaccination. These receptors were taken from an adult in good health.

The chain has TRBV6-1 and TRBJ2-5, with TRBD1 matching over 8 bases. The germline V gene has CDR1 MNHNS and CDR2 SASEGT. The CDR3 runs to 14 residues. J lost 7 bases, V lost 3 bases, and 7 bases had no gene match. CDR3 region: CASSETRGLGTQYF. CDR3 in DNA: TGTGCCAGCAGTGAGACCAGGGGGCTAGGGACCCAGTACTTC.

This clone has a count of ten or more. The rearrangement uses TRBV2 and TRBJ2-1; D is unresolved. The length of the CDR3 is 15 residues. The V gene lost 1 base and the J gene lost 0 bases, with 7 bases spanning the gap. Looked up from germline, CDR1 is SNHLY and CDR2 is FYNNEI. CDR3 protein: CASSEGSISYNEQFF. The CDR3 coding sequence is TGTGCCAGCAGTGAAGGGAGCATCTCCTACAATGAGCAGTTCTTC. Full variable domain (remainder filled in from reference TRBV2 and TRBJ2-1): EPEVTQTPSHQVTQMGQEVILRCVPISNHLYFYWYRQILGQKVEFLVSFYNNEISEKSEIFDDQFSVERPDGSNFTLKIRSTKLEDSAMYFCASSEGSISYNEQFFGPGTRLTVL.

This clone showed up just a few times. The chain employs TRBV15 and TRBJ1-5; D ambiguous. The CDR3 has 17 amino acids. CDR1 and CDR2 (germline): LNHNV, YYDKDF (reference sequence). V was trimmed by 0 bases and J by 3 bases, leaving 15 bases between them. The CDR3: CATSRDLPKRDNQPQHF. The DNA for the CDR3 is TGTGCCACCAGCAGAGACCTACCTAAGCGTGACAATCAGCCCCAGCATTTT.

The V call is TRBV19, the J call TRBJ2-7; D gene ambiguous. There are 13 residues in the CDR3. Looked up from germline, CDR1 is LNHDA and CDR2 is SQIVND (reference sequence). Trimming removed 4 bases at V and 7 bases at J, with 14 bases between. This CDR3 reads CASSTLSRIEQYF. CDR3 DNA: TGTGCCAGTAGTACATTGTCGAGGATAGAGCAGTACTTC.

The chain combines TRBV29-1 with TRBJ2-3, with 8 positions matching TRBD1. The CDR3 has 15 amino acids. V was clipped by 0 bases and J by 4 bases; unmatched bases: 6. The germline gives CDR1 SQVTM, CDR2 ANQGSEA. The CDR3 region has the DNA TGCAGCGTTGAAGATGGAGGGACAGGTCCAGATACGCAGTATTTT. Protein: CSVEDGGTGPDTQYF.

The chain employs TRBV30 and TRBJ2-5; D unresolved. CDR3 size: 11 residues. V dropped 7 bases and J dropped 5 bases, with 11 bases sitting between them. The germline V gene has CDR1 GTSNPN and CDR2 SVGIG (reference sequence). The CDR3 region has the DNA TGTGCCTTCCTCGCTCGGGAGACCCAGTACTTC. Its protein is CAFLARETQYF.

The count of this clone is one. The chain has TRBV6-1 and TRBJ1-1; D is unclear. The CDR3 has 13 residues. V was pared by 2 bases and J by 0 bases, with 4 bases between. The germline V gene encodes CDR1 MNHNS and CDR2 SASEGT. DNA of the CDR3: TGTGCCAGCAGTGAATTTGTGAACACTGAAGCTTTCTTT. As protein: CASSEFVNTEAFF.

This chain uses TRBV5-1 with TRBJ2-3; 7 bases match TRBD2. The CDR3 is made up of 17 amino acids. Germline lookup yields CDR1 SGHRS and CDR2 YFSETQ. After removal of 0 bases from V and 6 bases from J, the junction contained 13 bases not matched to a gene. For the CDR3, the DNA is TGCGCCAGCAGCTTGGAGGGGAGGGATTCGGTCCCCGATACGCAGTATTTT. Translated, it gives CASSLEGRDSVPDTQYF.

This clone was counted once. The chain uses TRBV2 and TRBJ1-2, with 7 bases aligning to TRBD1. This CDR3 is 13 amino acids long. With V trimmed by 6 bases and J by 7 bases, 8 bases remained unmatched. Germline assignment: CDR1 SNHLY and CDR2 FYNNEI. The CDR3 reads CASRQGSSGGYTF. The CDR3, as DNA: TGTGCCAGCAGACAGGGGTCCTCGGGTGGCTACACCTTC.

The chain joins TRBV27 to TRBJ1-5, with D unclear. V dropped 7 bases and J dropped 1 base, with 11 bases sitting between them. The CDR3 contains 14 residues. Germline assignment: CDR1 MNHEY and CDR2 SMNVEV (reference sequence). For the CDR3, the DNA is TGTGCCAGCAAGTATTCGGGCAGCAATCAGCCCCAGCATTTT. Translated: CASKYSGSNQPQHF.

The rearrangement uses TRBV5-1 and TRBJ2-1; unclear D gene. V was trimmed by 0 bases and J by 3 bases, leaving 13 bases between them. Per germline, CDR1 SGHRS and CDR2 YFSETQ. The CDR3 spans 16 residues. The CDR3 DNA reads as TGCGCCAGCAGCTTGGGGGATACTACCTTCTACAATGAGCAGTTCTTC. Amino acids: CASSLGDTTFYNEQFF.

The chain combines TRBV6-5 with TRBJ1-5; D unresolved. The CDR3 has 16 residues. In germline, CDR1 is MNHEY, CDR2 SVGAGI. Deletions cut 4 bases from V and 2 bases from J, with 15 bases between. CDR3 sequence: CASSSDGIWGNQPQHF. The DNA of the CDR3 is TGTGCCAGCAGTTCGGACGGAATTTGGGGCAATCAGCCCCAGCATTTT.

J is TRBJ1-1 and V is TRBV2; D call uncertain. In germline, CDR1 is SNHLY, CDR2 FYNNEI. The CDR3 has 13 amino acids. V was clipped by 4 bases and J by 8 bases, with 14 bases between them. The CDR3 reads CASSAELLTEAFF. The CDR3 coding sequence is TGTGCCAGCAGTGCCGAACTCCTGACCGAAGCTTTCTTT.

The V call is TRBV10-3, the J call TRBJ2-5; 9 bases line up with TRBD2. J was trimmed by 0 bases and V by 10 bases; bases with no gene match: 9. In germline, CDR1 is ENHRY, CDR2 SYGVKD. The CDR3 spans 15 residues. CDR3 in DNA: TGTGCCACGGGAGCGGGGGGCTTGTACCAAGAGACCCAGTACTTC. This gives the protein CATGAGGLYQETQYF.

This chain joins TRBV30 and TRBJ1-1; D is unclear. V lost 1 base and J 8 bases, leaving 11 bases between the germline ends. This CDR3 has 12 residues. Germline CDR1 is GTSNPN and CDR2 is SVGIG (reference sequence). This chain's CDR3 is CAWSGGGVEAFF. CDR3 sequence (DNA): TGTGCCTGGAGTGGCGGCGGGGTCGAAGCTTTCTTT.

V is TRBV9 and J is TRBJ2-7; D not resolved. The CDR3 is 15 amino acids. The ends were cut back, 0 bases at V and 4 bases at J, with 14 bases in the middle. Germline V gene lookup returns CDR1 SGDLS and CDR2 YYNGEE. CDR3 residues: CASSVDHQPVYEQYF. The CDR3 region has the DNA TGTGCCAGCAGCGTAGACCACCAGCCGGTTTACGAGCAGTACTTC. Using reference TRBV9 and TRBJ2-7 for the parts outside the CDR3, the full variable domain is DSGVTQTPKHLITATGQRVTLRCSPRSGDLSVYWYQQSLDQGLQFLIQYYNGEERAKGNILERFSAQQFPDLHSELNLSSLELGDSALYFCASSVDHQPVYEQYFGPGTRLTVT.

The V call is TRBV7-2, the J call TRBJ2-1; 11 bases agree with TRBD2. The CDR3 length is 16 residues. With 2 bases clipped from V and 6 bases from J, the junction kept 6 bases outside the gene matches. In germline, CDR1 is SGHTA, CDR2 FQGNSA. The DNA of the CDR3 is TGTGCCAGCAGCTTAAGGGGGACTAGCGGTTTCAATGAGCAGTTCTTC. It codes for CASSLRGTSGFNEQFF.